These 9 T cell receptor beta chains were sequenced from one sample in a study of cytomegalovirus exposure and HLA in healthy donors. Researchers ran the PCR with 60 Vbeta and 13 Jbeta primers. TCRdb's table, derived via immunoSEQ multiplex PCR, lists solely in-frame clones and lacks some. The sample yields about 120,000 clones, 81% seen once. Sequencing was done on a sample of PBMCs. The receptor set was obtained from a woman in her thirties in good health and CMV-seronegative.

This clone was recorded only once. DNA for the CDR3: TGTGCCAGCAGAACGAGTCCATCATCTTACGAGCAGTACTTC. It yields the protein CASRTSPSSYEQYF. The chain joins TRBV6-1 to TRBJ2-7; unclear D gene. The V gene lost 6 bases and the J gene lost 4 bases, with 16 bases spanning the gap. This CDR3 comprises 14 residues. CDR1 is MNHNS and CDR2 is SASEGT in the germline V gene.

The chain has TRBV30 and TRBJ1-2; 12 nucleotides agree with TRBD1. Per germline, CDR1 GTSNPN and CDR2 SVGIG (reference sequence). V shed 2 bases and J 7 bases; nucleotides not matched to a gene: 8. CDR3 length equals 15 residues. The CDR3: CAWSPPGQGAGGYTF. CDR3 nucleotide sequence: TGTGCCTGGAGTCCCCCGGGACAGGGGGCCGGTGGCTACACCTTC.

The V and J genes are TRBV5-1 and TRBJ2-1, with D perhaps TRBD2 (7 bases). Germline V gives CDR1 SGHRS, CDR2 YFSETQ. The CDR3 contains 14 residues. Trimming removed 2 bases from V and 5 bases from J, with 11 bases in between. The chain's CDR3 is CASSLGGADNEQFF. CDR3 nucleotide sequence: TGCGCCAGCAGCTTAGGGGGGGCTGACAATGAGCAGTTCTTC.

V gene TRBV6-1 combines with J gene TRBJ2-1; 10 bases are shared with TRBD1. Germline trimming cut 3 bases from V and 3 bases from J; bases unmatched to any gene: 2. Germline assignment: CDR1 MNHNS and CDR2 SASEGT. CDR3 length equals 15 residues. The CDR3: CASSDRDRGYNEQFF. CDR3 in DNA: TGTGCCAGCAGTGACCGGGACAGGGGCTACAATGAGCAGTTCTTC.

The chain recombines TRBV29-1 with TRBJ2-6; 8 positions match TRBD2. CDR3 size: 18 residues. V was pared by 2 bases and J by 0 bases, with 9 bases of the junction left unmatched. Germline V gene sequence: CDR1 SQVTM, CDR2 ANQGSEA. The CDR3 region has the DNA TGCAGCGTTGAACTACTAGCGGTAACTAGCTCTGGGGCCAACGTCCTGACTTTC. Amino acids: CSVELLAVTSSGANVLTF.

This chain uses TRBV19 with TRBJ2-1; 7 bases agree with TRBD1. CDR1 and CDR2 (germline): LNHDA, SQIVND (reference sequence). The CDR3 is 16 amino acids. The V segment lost 4 bases and the J segment 4 bases; nucleotides outside the gene matches: 10. The CDR3, as DNA: TGTGCCAGTAGTAGCATAGAAGGGACAGCTTACAATGAGCAGTTCTTC. Its translation is CASSSIEGTAYNEQFF.

This clone was seen once. V is TRBV29-1 and J is TRBJ2-1; TRBD2 aligns across 7 bases. Trimming cost V 1 base and J 2 bases; bases outside gene matches: 2. Germline lookup yields CDR1 SQVTM and CDR2 ANQGSEA. There are 14 residues in the CDR3. CDR3 region: CSVEGGRTYNEQFF. CDR3 DNA: TGCAGCGTTGAAGGCGGGAGAACCTACAATGAGCAGTTCTTC.

The chain carries TRBV5-1 and TRBJ2-3; no firm D call. Germline V gene sequence: CDR1 SGHRS, CDR2 YFSETQ. Trimming shortened V by 4 bases and J by 0 bases, and 9 bases separated the two germline ends. The CDR3 runs 14 residues. This CDR3 is CASSLDQSTDTQYF. The CDR3 bases are TGCGCCAGCAGCCTAGACCAGAGCACAGATACGCAGTATTTT.

This chain links TRBV7-6 with TRBJ2-1, with 10 bases matching TRBD1. The germline CDR1 and CDR2 sequences are SGHVS and FNYEAQ. J lost 4 bases, V lost 5 bases, and 5 bases had no gene match. This CDR3 has 15 residues. The CDR3: CASSTDRGPYNEQFF. Here the CDR3 DNA reads TGTGCCAGCAGCACCGACAGGGGGCCGTACAATGAGCAGTTCTTC.